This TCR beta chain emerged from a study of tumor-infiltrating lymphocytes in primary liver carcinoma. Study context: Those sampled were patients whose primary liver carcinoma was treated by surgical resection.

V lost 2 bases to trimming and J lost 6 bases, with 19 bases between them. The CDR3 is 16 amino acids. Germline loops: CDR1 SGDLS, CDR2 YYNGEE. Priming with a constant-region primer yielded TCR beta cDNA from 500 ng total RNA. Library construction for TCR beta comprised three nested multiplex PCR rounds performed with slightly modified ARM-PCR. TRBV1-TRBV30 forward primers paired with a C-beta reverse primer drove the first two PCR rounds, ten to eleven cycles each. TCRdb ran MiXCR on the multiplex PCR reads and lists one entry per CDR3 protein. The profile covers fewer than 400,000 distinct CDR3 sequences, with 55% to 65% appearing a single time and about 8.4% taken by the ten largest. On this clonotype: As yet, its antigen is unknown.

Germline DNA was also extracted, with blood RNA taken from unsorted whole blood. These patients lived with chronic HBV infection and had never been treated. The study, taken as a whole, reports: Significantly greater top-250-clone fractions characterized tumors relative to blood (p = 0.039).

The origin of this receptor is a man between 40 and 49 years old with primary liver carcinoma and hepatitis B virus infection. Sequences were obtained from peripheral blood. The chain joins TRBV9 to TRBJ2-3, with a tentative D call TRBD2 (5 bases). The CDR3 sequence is CASSVDSTPTADTQYF. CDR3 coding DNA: TGTGCCAGCAGCGTGGACTCGACTCCCACGGCCGATACGCAGTATTTT.